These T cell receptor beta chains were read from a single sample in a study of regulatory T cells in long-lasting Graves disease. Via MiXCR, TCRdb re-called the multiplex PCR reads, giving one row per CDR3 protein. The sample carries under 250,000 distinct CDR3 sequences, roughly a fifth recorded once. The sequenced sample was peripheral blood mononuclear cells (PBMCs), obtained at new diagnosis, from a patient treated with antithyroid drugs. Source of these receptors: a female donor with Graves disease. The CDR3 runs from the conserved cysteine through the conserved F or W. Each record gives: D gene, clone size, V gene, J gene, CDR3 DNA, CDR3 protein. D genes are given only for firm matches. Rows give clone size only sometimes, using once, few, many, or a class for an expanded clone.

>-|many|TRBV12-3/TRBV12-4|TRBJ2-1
TGTGCCAGCAGTACCGGGATCCGAAATGAGCAGTTCTTC
CASSTGIRNEQFF
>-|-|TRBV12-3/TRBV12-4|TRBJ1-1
TGTGCCAGCAGCCACGGCGGGGGGGCTCACACTGAAGCTTTCTTT
CASSHGGGAHTEAFF
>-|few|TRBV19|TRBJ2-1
TGTGCCAGTAGTTCCGGGACATCTTTGAGGTACAATGAGCAGTTCTTC
CASSSGTSLRYNEQFF
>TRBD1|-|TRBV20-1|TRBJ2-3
TGCAGTGCGAAGACAGGGAGCGCAGATACGCAGTATTTT
CSAKTGSADTQYF
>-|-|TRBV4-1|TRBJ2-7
TGCGCCAGCAGCCAAGAGTATCGGTCTGGAACGGCCTACGAGCAGTACTTC
CASSQEYRSGTAYEQYF
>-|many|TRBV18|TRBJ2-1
TGTGCCAGCTCACTGGGGGACTACAATGAGCAGTTCTTC
CASSLGDYNEQFF
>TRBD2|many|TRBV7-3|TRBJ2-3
TGTGCCAGCAGCACCGCCTCTAGCGGGGGCACAGATACGCAGTATTTT
CASSTASSGGTDTQYF
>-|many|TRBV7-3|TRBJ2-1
TGTGCCAGCAGCTTAACGGCGGGGAGCTCCTACAATGAGCAGTTCTTC
CASSLTAGSSYNEQFF
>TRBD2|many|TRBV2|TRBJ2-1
TGTGCCAGCAGTGAGGAAAGCGGGAGCCCAAGTGAGCAGTTCTTC
CASSEESGSPSEQFF
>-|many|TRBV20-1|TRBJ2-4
TGCAGTGCTAGCCATGGGACTGGGTTGAACATTCAGTACTTC
CSASHGTGLNIQYF
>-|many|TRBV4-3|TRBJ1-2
TGCGCCAGCAGCCCCGCGAGGAACTATGGCTACACCTTC
CASSPARNYGYTF
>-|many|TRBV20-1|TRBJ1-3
TGCAGTGCTAGAGATGGGACGGTCTCTGGAAACACCATATATTTT
CSARDGTVSGNTIYF
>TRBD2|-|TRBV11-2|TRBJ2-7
TGTGCCAGCAGCTTAGGACTAGCGGGTACGGGCGAGCAGTACTTC
CASSLGLAGTGEQYF
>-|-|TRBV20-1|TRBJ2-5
TGCAGTGCTAGAGTCGGCGCGGGTGGTCAAGAGACCCAGTACTTC
CSARVGAGGQETQYF
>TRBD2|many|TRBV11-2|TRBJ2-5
TGTGCCAGCAGCCATAGCGGGCGGGAGACCCAGTACTTC
CASSHSGRETQYF
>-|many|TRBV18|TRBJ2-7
TGTGCCAGCTCACGAACCGTGGCAGGGAACTACGAGCAGTACTTC
CASSRTVAGNYEQYF
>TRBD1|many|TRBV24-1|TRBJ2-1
TGTGCCACCAGTAAGGGGCTCAGGGGGCTGGTGGATGAGCAGTTCTTC
CATSKGLRGLVDEQFF
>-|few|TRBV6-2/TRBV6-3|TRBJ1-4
TGTGCCACCCTTGAACGGGGCAGGGCCAATGAAAAACTGTTTTTT
CATLERGRANEKLFF
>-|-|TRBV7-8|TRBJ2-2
TGTGCCAGCAGCTTAGGGGGATCGGCCGGGGAGCTGTTTTTT
CASSLGGSAGELFF
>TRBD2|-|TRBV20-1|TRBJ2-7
TGCAGTGCTAGGGGACTAGCGGGTGACTACGAGCAGTACTTC
CSARGLAGDYEQYF
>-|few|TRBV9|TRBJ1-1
TGTGCCAGCAGCGTTACAGGGAACACTGAAGCTTTCTTT
CASSVTGNTEAFF